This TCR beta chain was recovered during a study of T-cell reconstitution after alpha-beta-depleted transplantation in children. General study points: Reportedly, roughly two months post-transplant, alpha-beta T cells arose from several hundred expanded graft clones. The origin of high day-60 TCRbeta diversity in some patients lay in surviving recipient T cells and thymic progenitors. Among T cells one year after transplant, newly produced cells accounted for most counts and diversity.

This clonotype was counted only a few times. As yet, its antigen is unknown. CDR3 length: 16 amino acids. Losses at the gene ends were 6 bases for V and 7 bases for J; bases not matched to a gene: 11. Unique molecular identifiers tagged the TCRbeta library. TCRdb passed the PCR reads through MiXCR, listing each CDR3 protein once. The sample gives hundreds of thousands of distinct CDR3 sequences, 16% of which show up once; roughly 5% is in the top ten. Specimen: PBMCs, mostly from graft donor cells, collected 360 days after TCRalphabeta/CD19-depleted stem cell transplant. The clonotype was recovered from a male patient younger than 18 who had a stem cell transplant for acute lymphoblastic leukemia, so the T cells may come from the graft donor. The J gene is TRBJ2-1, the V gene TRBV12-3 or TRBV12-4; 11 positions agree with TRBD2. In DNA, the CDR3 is TGTGCCAGCAGACGCAGAAGGGGACTAGCGGATAATGAGCAGTTCTTC. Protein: CASRRRRGLADNEQFF.